What follows describes a single TCR beta chain. In this sample, this clonotype turned up many times. Its antigen has not been determined. Per-base quality was not reported, and no clone a single base away is much larger than it. The CDR3 has 15 amino acids, counting the end cysteine and phenylalanine. Of all the DNA, just the CDR3 is kept, 45 bases in frame from base 1. The germline V gene gives CDR1 as MGHRA and CDR2 as YSYEKL. Between the V and J ends, shortened by 6 bases and 5 bases respectively, the junction contains 20 bases. The time point label, as the study defines it: blood at routine non-recurrence follow-up after resection. TCR sequencing used whole RNA extracted from tumor and nontumor lung tissue, or from cryopreserved PBMC samples, without cell sorting. Only patients with enough RNA available from two or more tumor regions were chosen for TCR sequencing. This sample is drawn from a study of spatial heterogeneity in lung cancer (dated by TCRdb to about 2019). In the study overall: The donors were more than 60 patients from the lung TRACERx cohort who had early-stage, untreated non-small cell lung cancer. Follow-up PBMC samples were sequenced whenever available, and the median time to follow-up was 2 to 3 years after resection. More beta-chain than alpha-chain transcripts were consistently detected, likely reflecting higher beta-chain transcript abundance. In the raw uncorrected reads, each unique combination of TCR and UMI appeared more than ten times on average. In non-small cell lung cancer, the study made a quantitative comparison of TCR alpha and beta repertoires among multiple tumor regions, matched nontumor lung and blood. Nonsynonymous mutation counts, determined by whole-exome sequencing of tumor tissue, were related to TCR repertoire features. At surgery, both alpha and beta chains were TCR-sequenced in over 200 tumor regions, fewer than 65 matched nontumor lung samples and around 50 PBMC samples.

The method behind the library was 5' RACE. TCRdb names NextSeq 500 as the instrument used. The TCR library protocol attached a unique molecular identifier to each TCR cDNA molecule to allow correction of PCR and sequencing errors. The study's processing was this. Decombinator tools were used for TCR identification, UMI-based error correction and CDR3 extraction. Expanded TCRs were defined as those above a frequency of 2 per 1,000, corresponding to the top 1% of the tumor frequency distribution. Renyi diversity was calculated using the R vegan package after each repertoire was subsampled 100 times to 5,000 TCRs. To build CDR3 similarity networks, amino acid triplet string-kernel similarity was used, and CDR3s were connected when their pairwise similarity was above 0.82. TCRdb handled the public reads itself, with Q25 trimming in fastp and clone calling in MiXCR, and kept productive beta chains. Each CDR3 protein gets just one entry, which takes the most common genes and DNA from the rows behind it. The V and J calls shown here were made by TCRdb, not taken from the authors' results. The sample table contains around 110,000 distinct CDR3 sequences; only one count was recorded for less than 15% of them. The ten biggest clones cover 16% of the sample.

What the authors observed across the whole study: Confirming at a functional level the hypothesis that regional TCRs recognize regional mutations was considered to require additional single-cell paired TCR alpha and beta sequencing. Only about 15 patients were included in comparisons of baseline and follow-up blood repertoires. Ubiquitous expanded tumor TCRs were detected in blood more often at tumor resection than at routine follow-up.

This chain is built from TRBV4-1 and TRBJ2-7; matching of 5 bases hints at TRBD1 as the D gene. The specimen comprised PBMCs, sampled at follow-up. The sequence was obtained from a male donor with early-stage non-small cell lung cancer. The CDR3 amino acid sequence is: CASRAVGHSRNEQYF. The DNA is as follows: TGCGCCAGCAGGGCGGTCGGACACTCAAGGAACGAGCAGTACTTC.